This T cell receptor beta chain was sequenced for a study of T cell responses to AZD1222 COVID-19 vaccine. Note on this clone: Its antigen is as yet unknown.

Study results and caveats: Sampling that yielded the repertoires occurred only after the peak T cell response. Donors, mostly white British, included more females; clonal diversity was possibly underestimated. Spike-specific TCR repertoires showed rising breadth and depth after two AZD1222 doses.

Generated by immunoSEQ multiplex PCR, the TCRdb table keeps only in-frame clones and is missing some. Among some 97,000 clones listed, over 75% were seen once. Sequenced here: peripheral blood, sampled on day 0 of MenACWY control vaccination. This sequence was found in an adult in good health.

In nucleotides, the CDR3 is TGTGCCAGCAGCCCGGTGGGGGGGGCTAGCTCCTACGAGCAGTACTTC. Amino acids: CASSPVGGASSYEQYF. The chain combines TRBV5-4 with TRBJ2-7; D may be TRBD2 (7 bases). Germline CDR1 is SGHNT and CDR2 is YYREEE (reference sequence). Trimming removed 4 bases from V and 0 bases from J, with 17 bases in between. The CDR3 consists of 16 residues.